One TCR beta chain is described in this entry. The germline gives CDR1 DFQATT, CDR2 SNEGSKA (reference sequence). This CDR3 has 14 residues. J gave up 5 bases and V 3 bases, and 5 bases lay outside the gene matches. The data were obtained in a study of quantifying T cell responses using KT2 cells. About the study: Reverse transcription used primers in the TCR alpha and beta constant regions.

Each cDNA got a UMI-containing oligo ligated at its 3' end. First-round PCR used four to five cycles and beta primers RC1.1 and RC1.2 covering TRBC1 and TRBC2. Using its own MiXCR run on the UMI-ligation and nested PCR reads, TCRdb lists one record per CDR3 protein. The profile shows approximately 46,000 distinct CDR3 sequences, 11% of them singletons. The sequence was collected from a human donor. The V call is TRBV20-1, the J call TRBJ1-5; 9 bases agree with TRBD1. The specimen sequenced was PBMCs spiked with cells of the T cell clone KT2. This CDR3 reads CSARRGQGDQPQHF. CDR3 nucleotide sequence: TGCAGTGCTAGGAGGGGACAGGGAGATCAGCCCCAGCATTTT.